These T cell receptor beta chains were read from a single sample in a study of cytomegalovirus exposure and HLA in healthy donors. Sequenced by immunoSEQ multiplex PCR; TCRdb stores in-frame clones only, minus some. The sample lists 130,000 to 150,000 clones, about 75% seen once, with approximately 4% in the top ten. Sequenced sample: PBMCs. The receptors derive from a man aged 18 to 29 in good health and CMV-seronegative. Each CDR3 is given with its conserved first and last residue. Each record gives: J gene, D gene, V gene, CDR3 protein. A D gene is named only where the DNA matches it firmly.

TRBJ2-3,-,TRBV6-1,CASRMTASTDTQYF
TRBJ1-1,-,TRBV5-1,CASSPETAGIAEAFF
TRBJ2-1,-,TRBV7-3,CASSLRGNSYNEQFF
TRBJ2-7,-,TRBV5-1,CASSFRYEQYF
TRBJ2-5,TRBD1,TRBV27,CASVPGTGKGTQYF
TRBJ2-1,TRBD1,TRBV19,CASSIGAGGWNEQFF
-,TRBD2,TRBV9,CASSVGRSSYEQYF
TRBJ2-1,-,TRBV7-8,CASSLIANEQFF
TRBJ1-1,TRBD1,TRBV29-1,CSVEGGQGLNTEAFF
TRBJ2-5,-,TRBV7-9,CASSSMGSGGETQYF
TRBJ2-7,TRBD1,TRBV18,CASSPRAQGARYEQYF
TRBJ1-2,-,TRBV5-1,CASSLEGHTYGYTF
TRBJ2-7,TRBD2,TRBV30,CAWSVEKGTSGRSSYEQYF
TRBJ1-6,TRBD1,TRBV30,CAWSGQGNSPLHF
TRBJ1-5,-,TRBV30,CAWSLRGNQPQHF
TRBJ2-5,-,TRBV5-1,CASSYITGETQYF
TRBJ2-5,TRBD1,TRBV7-7,CASSSDRGETQYF
TRBJ2-3,-,TRBV13,CASSPTAGSTDTQYF
TRBJ1-2,-,TRBV28,CASSLPSFYGYTF
TRBJ2-7,TRBD2,TRBV7-9,CASSPGLAVTPYEQYF
TRBJ2-5,-,TRBV30,CAWRQQETQYF
TRBJ1-1,-,TRBV12-5,CASGLYWGRGRDTEAFF
TRBJ1-2,TRBD1,TRBV5-1,CASSSDPGQTNYGYTF
TRBJ2-1,-,TRBV21-1,CASSKSGRESSYNEQFF
TRBJ2-7,TRBD1,TRBV2,CASSRTGTGPYEQYF
TRBJ1-5,TRBD1,TRBV2,CASSGQGAGNQPQHF
TRBJ2-5,TRBD2,TRBV11-3,CASSSVRGLAGGWKTQYF
TRBJ2-7,TRBD2,TRBV2,CATGLAGFLYEQYF
TRBJ2-7,TRBD1,TRBV27,CASKTGTATYEQYF
TRBJ2-7,-,TRBV7-2,CASSLAGLMAAGEQYF
TRBJ2-2,TRBD2,TRBV7-2,CASSFSGTYTGELFF
TRBJ1-5,TRBD1,TRBV5-1,CASSPETGANQPQHF
TRBJ1-4,-,TRBV5-1,CASRMELYNEKLFF
TRBJ1-1,TRBD1,TRBV30,CAWVGTDTADTEAFF
TRBJ1-4,TRBD1,TRBV9,CASSAAGQGSEKLFF
TRBJ2-7,TRBD2,TRBV9,CASSFDGLAGRYEQYF
TRBJ2-7,TRBD1,TRBV10-1,CASSPGQGGQYEQYF
TRBJ1-5,TRBD1,TRBV7-6,CASRMGQGPTQHF
TRBJ1-1,-,TRBV27,CASSVYGPMNTEAFF
TRBJ1-1,-,TRBV13,CASSFDSGGRYTEAFF